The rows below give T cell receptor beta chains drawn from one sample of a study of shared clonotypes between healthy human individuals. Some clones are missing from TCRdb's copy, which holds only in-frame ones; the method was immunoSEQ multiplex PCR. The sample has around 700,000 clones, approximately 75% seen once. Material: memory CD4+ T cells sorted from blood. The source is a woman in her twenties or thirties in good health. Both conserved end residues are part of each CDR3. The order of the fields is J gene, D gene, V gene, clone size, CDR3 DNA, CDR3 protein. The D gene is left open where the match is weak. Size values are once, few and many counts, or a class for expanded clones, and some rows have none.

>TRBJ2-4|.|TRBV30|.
TGTGCCTGGAGCCATGGGACCCTAGCCAAAAACATTCAGTACTTC
CAWSHGTLAKNIQYF
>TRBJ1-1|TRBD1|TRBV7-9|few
TGTGCCAGCAGCCGCGCGGAGGGCCCCGGACAGGGGATATTAGCTTTCTTT
CASSRAEGPGQGILAFF
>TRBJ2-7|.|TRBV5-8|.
TGTGCCAGCAGACAGGATTCCTACGAGCAGTACTTC
CASRQDSYEQYF
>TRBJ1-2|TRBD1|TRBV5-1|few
TGCGCCAGCAGCTTGTGGCAGGGGGAGAGTGGCTACACCTTC
CASSLWQGESGYTF
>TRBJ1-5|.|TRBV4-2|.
TGTGCCAGCAGCTTAGGGGAAAAGCCCCAGCATTTT
CASSLGEKPQHF
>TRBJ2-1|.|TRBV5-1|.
TGCGCCAGCAGCTTGTCCGGTAATGAGCAGTTCTTC
CASSLSGNEQFF
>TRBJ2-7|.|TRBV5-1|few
TGCGCCAGCAGCTACGGGTACGAGCAGTACTTC
CASSYGYEQYF
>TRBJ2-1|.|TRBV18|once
TGTGCCAGCTCACTGGGCAATGAGCAGTTCTTC
CASSLGNEQFF
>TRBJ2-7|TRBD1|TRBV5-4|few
TGTGCCAGCAGCTGGGACAGCTACGAGCAGTACTTC
CASSWDSYEQYF
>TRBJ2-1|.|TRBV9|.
TGTGCCAGCAGCGTAGGGGTAGCGGACACTTACAATGAGCAGTTCTTC
CASSVGVADTYNEQFF
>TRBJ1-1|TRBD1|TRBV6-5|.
TGTGCCAGCAGTTACGGTTTTCAGGGGGCCGGCCTAGTAGCTTTCTTT
CASSYGFQGAGLVAFF
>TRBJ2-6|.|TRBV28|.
TGTGCCAGCAGTTTAGTGGGCTCTGGGGCCAACGTCCTGACTTTC
CASSLVGSGANVLTF
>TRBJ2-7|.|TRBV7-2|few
TGTGCCAGCAGTACAGTCGGTACCTACGAGCAGTACTTC
CASSTVGTYEQYF
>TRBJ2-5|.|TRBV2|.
TGTGCCAGCATTGCGGGGAGCGGGGAGACCCAGTACTTC
CASIAGSGETQYF
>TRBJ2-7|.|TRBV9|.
TGTGCCAGCAGCCCTGTCGGTACCTACGAGCAGTACTTC
CASSPVGTYEQYF
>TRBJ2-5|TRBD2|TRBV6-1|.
TGTGCCAGCACTAGCGGGGGAGGCCTTGGAGAGACCCAGTACTTC
CASTSGGGLGETQYF
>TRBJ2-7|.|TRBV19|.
TGTGCCAGTAGTATAGCATCCGGGGATCCGCAGTACTTC
CASSIASGDPQYF
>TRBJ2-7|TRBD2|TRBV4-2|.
TGTGCCAGCAGCCAAGACACACTAGCGTCCTACGAGCAGTACTTC
CASSQDTLASYEQYF
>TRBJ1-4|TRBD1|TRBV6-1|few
TGTGCCAGCAGTGCAGGACAGGGGTATGAAAAACTGTTTTTT
CASSAGQGYEKLFF
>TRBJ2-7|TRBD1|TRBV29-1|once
TGCAGCGTTTCACAGGGGGCGGGGGAGCAGTACTTC
CSVSQGAGEQYF
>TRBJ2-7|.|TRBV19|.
TGTGCCAGTAGTATAGAGGTCGGGACACCTACCTACGAGCAGTACTTC
CASSIEVGTPTYEQYF
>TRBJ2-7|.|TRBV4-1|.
TGCGCCAGCAGCCCCAGAGGGGGGGGGAGCGGGGAGTACTTC
CASSPRGGGSGEYF
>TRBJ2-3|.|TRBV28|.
TGTGCCAGCAGACAGGGAGCCACAGATACGCAGTATTTT
CASRQGATDTQYF
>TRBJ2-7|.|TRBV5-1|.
TGCGCCAGCAGGCGCACCCCGGGTCTCGCCTACGAGCAGTACTTC
CASRRTPGLAYEQYF
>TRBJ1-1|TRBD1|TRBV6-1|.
TGTGCCAGCAGTGTTACCGGGACAGGGTCTTCTGAAGCTTTCTTT
CASSVTGTGSSEAFF
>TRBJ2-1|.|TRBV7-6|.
TGTGCCAGCAGCTCCACAAGAACGGGTCCTGAGCAGTTCTTC
CASSSTRTGPEQFF
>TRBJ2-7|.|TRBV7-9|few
TGTGCCAGCAGCTTGGAGGGGATATCCTACGAGCAGTACTTC
CASSLEGISYEQYF
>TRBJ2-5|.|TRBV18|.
TGTGCCAGCTCACCTCCCGGGGAACGAGAGACCCAGTACTTC
CASSPPGERETQYF
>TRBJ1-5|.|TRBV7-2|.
TGTGCCAGCAGCTTTTTTGGGGTCAATCAGCCCCAGCATTTT
CASSFFGVNQPQHF
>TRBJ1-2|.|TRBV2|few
TGTGCCAGCAGTGACCTTTTCTATGGCTACACCTTC
CASSDLFYGYTF
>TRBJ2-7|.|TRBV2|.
TGTGCCAGCAGCACGAGGACCGAGCAGTACTTC
CASSTRTEQYF
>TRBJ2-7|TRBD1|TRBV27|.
TGTGCCAGCAGTTCCATCGGGACAGGGGGAGACGAGCAGTACTTC
CASSSIGTGGDEQYF
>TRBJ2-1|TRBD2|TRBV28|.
TGTGCCAGCAGCAGGGGGACTAGCGGGTACAATGAGCAGTTCTTC
CASSRGTSGYNEQFF
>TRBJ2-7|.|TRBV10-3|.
TGTGCCATCAGTGAGTCCGAGCTCGTACCCTACGAGCAGTACTTC
CAISESELVPYEQYF
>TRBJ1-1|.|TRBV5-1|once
TGCGCCAGCAGCTTGGCGGGAGATATAGGAGCTTTCTTT
CASSLAGDIGAFF
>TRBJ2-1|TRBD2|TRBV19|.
TGTGCCAGTAGACTAGCGGGGGGATACAATGAGCAGTTCTTC
CASRLAGGYNEQFF
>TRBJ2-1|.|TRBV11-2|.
TGTGCCAGCAGCCCCCAGGGTGGTGAGCAGTTCTTC
CASSPQGGEQFF
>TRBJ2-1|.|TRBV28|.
TGTGCCAGCATCAAGAACTGGCCAAGCTCCTACAATGAGCAGTTCTTC
CASIKNWPSSYNEQFF
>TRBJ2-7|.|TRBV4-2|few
TGTGCCAGCAGCCAGGAACAGGGTGGAAGTGCGGAGCAGTACTTC
CASSQEQGGSAEQYF
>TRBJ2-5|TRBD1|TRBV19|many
TGTGCCAGTAGGAGGGACAGGAACCGAGGAGAGACCCAGTACTTC
CASRRDRNRGETQYF
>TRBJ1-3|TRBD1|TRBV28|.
TGTGCCAGCAGTTTGGTGGACAGGGACCGATTCTCTGGAAACACCATATATTTT
CASSLVDRDRFSGNTIYF
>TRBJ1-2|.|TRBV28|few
TGTGCCAGCAGTTTTTCGCAAGGGGTGGTGTATGGCTACACCTTC
CASSFSQGVVYGYTF
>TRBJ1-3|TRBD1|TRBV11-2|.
TGTGCCAGCAGCTTAGTGGGACAGGGGCAAAACACCATATATTTT
CASSLVGQGQNTIYF
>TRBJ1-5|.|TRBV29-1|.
TGCAGCGTGGTTACAGGGTTTAGTGGCAATCAGCCCCAGCATTTT
CSVVTGFSGNQPQHF
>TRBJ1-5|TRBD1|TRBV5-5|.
TGTGCCAGCACATTCGGGACAGGGTTCGGACAGCCCCAGCATTTT
CASTFGTGFGQPQHF
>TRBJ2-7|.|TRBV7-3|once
TGTGCCAGCAGCCCCCGCCCGGACATCTCCTACGAGCAGTACTTC
CASSPRPDISYEQYF
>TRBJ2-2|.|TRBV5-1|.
TGCGCCAGCAGCTTGTCTAGGGCGAACACCGGGGAGCTGTTTTTT
CASSLSRANTGELFF
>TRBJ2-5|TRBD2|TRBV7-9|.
TGTGCCAGCAGCCCCCCGGGAGGCCAAGAGACCCAGTACTTC
CASSPPGGQETQYF
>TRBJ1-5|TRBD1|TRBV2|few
TGTGCCAGCAGCCCCGGGACAGAGAATCAGCCCCAGCATTTT
CASSPGTENQPQHF
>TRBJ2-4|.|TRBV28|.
TGTGCCAGCAGTTTTGGACGGGTTGGTAACATTCAGTACTTC
CASSFGRVGNIQYF
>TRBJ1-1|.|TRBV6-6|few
TGTGCCAGCAATTTACCGGGGGGCACTGAAGCTTTCTTT
CASNLPGGTEAFF
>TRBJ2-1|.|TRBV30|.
TGTGCCTGGAGTTCTCTCACAGGGCTGGGAACCTACAATGAGCAGTTCTTC
CAWSSLTGLGTYNEQFF
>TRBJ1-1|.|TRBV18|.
TGTGCCAGCTCCTCCAGGGGTTCTGAAGCTTTCTTT
CASSSRGSEAFF
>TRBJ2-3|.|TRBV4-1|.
TGCGCCAGCAGCCAACCGGGACTGGATCTCGATACGCAGTATTTT
CASSQPGLDLDTQYF
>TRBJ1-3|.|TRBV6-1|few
TGTGCCGGACGGACCGGGGCGATCTCTGGAAACACCATATATTTT
CAGRTGAISGNTIYF
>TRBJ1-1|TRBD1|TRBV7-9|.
TGTGCCAGCAGAACGGGACAGGGTGGGCTGAACACTGAAGCTTTCTTT
CASRTGQGGLNTEAFF
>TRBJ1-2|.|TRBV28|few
TGTGCCTGGGGGGGATACGCAACACCAGACACTAACTATGGCTACACCTTC
CAWGGYATPDTNYGYTF
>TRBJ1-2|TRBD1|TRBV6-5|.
TGTGCCAGCAGTTACGAACAGGGGAGCCCCTATGGCTACACCTTC
CASSYEQGSPYGYTF
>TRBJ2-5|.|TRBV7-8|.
TGTGCCAGCAGCTTAGGTTGGGCCCAAGAGACCCAGTACTTC
CASSLGWAQETQYF